This is a list of T cell receptor beta chains from one sample in a study of a mutant IDH1 vaccine in newly diagnosed glioma. The assay was immunoSEQ multiplex PCR, and TCRdb's table has in-frame clones only and misses some. Seen here are tens of thousands of clones, about 90% observed once, and the top ten hold approximately 2.4%. Here the sequenced sample was PBMCs, taken from a glioma patient treated with radiotherapy, temozolomide or both. These receptors were obtained from a man between 45 and 60 years old with glioma. The CDR3 runs from the conserved cysteine through the conserved F or W. The order of the fields is D gene, J gene, V gene, CDR3 protein. A D gene is named only where the DNA matches it firmly.

>.|TRBJ2-5|TRBV23-1
CASSQYGPALQETQYF
>TRBD1|TRBJ1-1|TRBV27
CASSLSGGQNTEAFF
>.|TRBJ2-7|TRBV7-9
CASSLAAGSSYEQYF
>.|TRBJ1-3|TRBV6-1
CASSEGGRVGNTIYF
>.|.|TRBV27
CASSPTGRAYEQYF
>.|TRBJ2-3|TRBV9
CASSVAGRDTQYF
>.|TRBJ1-2|TRBV10-2
CARRPRVRMSGYTF
>.|TRBJ1-4|TRBV6-5
CASSPSGTNEKLFF
>.|TRBJ2-3|TRBV11-2
CASSPQPEDTDTQYF
>TRBD1|TRBJ2-7|TRBV7-2
CASSPPGQPYEQYF
>.|TRBJ2-2|TRBV5-1
CASGHDNTGELFF
>.|TRBJ2-4|TRBV14
CASSQEAGSLKAKNIQYF
>.|TRBJ1-4|TRBV6-5
CASSKQRASNEKLFF
>.|TRBJ2-7|TRBV30
CAWSVGGAYEQYF
>.|TRBJ1-5|TRBV28
CASSPTGANNQPQHF
>.|TRBJ1-6|TRBV9
CASSVAPDSPLHF
>.|TRBJ2-6|TRBV28
CASSPALPGANVLTF
>.|TRBJ1-5|TRBV6-1
CASSEALGQPQHF
>TRBD1|TRBJ1-2|TRBV6-6
CASSTGQGYYGYTF
>TRBD1|TRBJ1-4|TRBV7-9
CASSLGDRGGTNEKLFF
>.|TRBJ1-2|TRBV28
CASTPPTGQGRDGYTF
>.|TRBJ2-2|TRBV6-5
CASRFLSTEGGELFF
>.|TRBJ1-1|TRBV10-3
CAIRGPYREDEAFF
>.|TRBJ2-7|TRBV27
CASKAGTGLDEQYF
>.|TRBJ2-1|TRBV13
CASSLLVSGGAKNNEQFF
>.|TRBJ2-3|TRBV5-1
CASSLDSSTDTQYF
>.|TRBJ1-2|TRBV18
CASSPALDRNLIYGYTF
>.|TRBJ2-1|TRBV7-2
CASSLRPRANEQFF
>TRBD1|TRBJ2-2|TRBV7-9
CASRTAGTGGAGELFF
>TRBD1|TRBJ2-3|TRBV4-1
CASTTGTGTDTQYF
>TRBD2|TRBJ2-1|TRBV7-8
CASSPPIAGAAYNEQFF
>.|TRBJ2-2|TRBV5-1
CASMPRAANTGELFF
>.|TRBJ1-4|TRBV28
CASVPGRDEKLFF
>.|TRBJ2-1|TRBV27
CASRLTDSGEQFF
>.|TRBJ2-7|TRBV29-1
CSVVPTNYEQYF
>.|TRBJ2-7|TRBV19
CASSMFDSYEQYF
>TRBD1|TRBJ1-3|TRBV7-2
CASSPRSGGGNTIYF
>.|TRBJ1-1|TRBV7-2
CASSPGAANTEAFF
>.|TRBJ1-5|TRBV30
CAWSTLQGYSNQPQHF